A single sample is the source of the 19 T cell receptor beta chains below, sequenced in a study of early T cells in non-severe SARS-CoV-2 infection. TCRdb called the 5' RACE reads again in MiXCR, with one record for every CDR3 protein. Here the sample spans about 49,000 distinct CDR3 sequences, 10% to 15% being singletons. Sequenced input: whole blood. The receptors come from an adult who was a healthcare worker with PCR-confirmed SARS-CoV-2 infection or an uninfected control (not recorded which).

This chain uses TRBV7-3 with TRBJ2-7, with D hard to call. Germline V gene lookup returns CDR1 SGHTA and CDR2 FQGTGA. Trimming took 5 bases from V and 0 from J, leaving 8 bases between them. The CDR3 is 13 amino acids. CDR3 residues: CASSAESSYEQYF. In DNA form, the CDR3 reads TGTGCCAGCAGCGCCGAGAGCTCCTACGAGCAGTACTTC.

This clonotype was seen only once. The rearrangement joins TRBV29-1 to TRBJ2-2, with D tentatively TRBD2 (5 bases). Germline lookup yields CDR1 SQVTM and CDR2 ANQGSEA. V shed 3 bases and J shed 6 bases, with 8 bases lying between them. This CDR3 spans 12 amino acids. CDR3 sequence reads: CSVDEGPGELFF. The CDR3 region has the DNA TGCAGCGTTGACGAGGGCCCCGGGGAGCTGTTTTTT.

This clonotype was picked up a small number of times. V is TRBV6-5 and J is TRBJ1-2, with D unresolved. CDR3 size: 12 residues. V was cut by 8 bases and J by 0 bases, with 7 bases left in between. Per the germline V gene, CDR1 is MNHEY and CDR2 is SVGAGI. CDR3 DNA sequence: TGTGCCAGCGCCAACGCTAACTATGGCTACACCTTC. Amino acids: CASANANYGYTF.

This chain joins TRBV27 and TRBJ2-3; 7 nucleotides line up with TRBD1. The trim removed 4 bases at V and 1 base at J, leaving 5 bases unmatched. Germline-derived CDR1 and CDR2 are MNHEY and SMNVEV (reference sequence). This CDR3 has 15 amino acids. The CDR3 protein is CASSWADRGTDTQYF. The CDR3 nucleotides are TGTGCCAGCAGTTGGGCCGACAGGGGCACAGATACGCAGTATTTT.

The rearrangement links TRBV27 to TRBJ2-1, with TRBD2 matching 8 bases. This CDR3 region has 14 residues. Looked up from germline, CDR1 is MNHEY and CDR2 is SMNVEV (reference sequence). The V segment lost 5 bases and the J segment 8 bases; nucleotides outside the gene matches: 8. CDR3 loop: CASSPRLAGDEQFF. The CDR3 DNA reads TGTGCCAGCAGTCCCCGTCTAGCGGGCGATGAGCAGTTCTTC.

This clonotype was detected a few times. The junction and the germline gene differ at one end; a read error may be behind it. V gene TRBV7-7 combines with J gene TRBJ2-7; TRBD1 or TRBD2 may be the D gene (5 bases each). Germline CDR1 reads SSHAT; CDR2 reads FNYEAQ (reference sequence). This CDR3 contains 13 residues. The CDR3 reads CASSLGIGGVQYF. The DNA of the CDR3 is TGTGCTAGCAGCTTGGGCATTGGGGGTGTGCAGTACTTC.

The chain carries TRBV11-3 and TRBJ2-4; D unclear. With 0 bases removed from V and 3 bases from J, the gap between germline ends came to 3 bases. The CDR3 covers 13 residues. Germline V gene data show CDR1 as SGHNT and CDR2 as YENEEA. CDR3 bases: TGTGCCAGCAGCTTAGACTTCAAAAACATTCAGTACTTC. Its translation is CASSLDFKNIQYF.

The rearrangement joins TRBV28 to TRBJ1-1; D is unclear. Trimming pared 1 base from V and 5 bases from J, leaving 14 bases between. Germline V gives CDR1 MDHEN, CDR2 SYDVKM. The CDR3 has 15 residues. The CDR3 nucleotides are TGTGCCAGCAGTTTATTACTTACAGCTACTACTGAAGCTTTCTTT. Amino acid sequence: CASSLLLTATTEAFF.

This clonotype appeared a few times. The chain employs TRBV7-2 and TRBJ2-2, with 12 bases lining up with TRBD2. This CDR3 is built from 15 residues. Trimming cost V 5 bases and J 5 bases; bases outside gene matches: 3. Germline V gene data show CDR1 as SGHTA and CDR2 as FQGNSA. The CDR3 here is CASSPTSGSTGELFF. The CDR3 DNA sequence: TGTGCCAGCAGCCCGACTAGCGGGAGTACCGGGGAGCTGTTTTTT.

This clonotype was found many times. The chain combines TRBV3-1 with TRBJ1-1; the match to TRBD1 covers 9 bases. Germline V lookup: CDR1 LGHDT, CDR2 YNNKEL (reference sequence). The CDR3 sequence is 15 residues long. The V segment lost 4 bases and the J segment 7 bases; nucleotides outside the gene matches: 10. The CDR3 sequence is CASSLPGQGIIEAFF. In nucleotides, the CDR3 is TGTGCCAGCAGCCTTCCGGGACAGGGTATTATTGAAGCTTTCTTT.

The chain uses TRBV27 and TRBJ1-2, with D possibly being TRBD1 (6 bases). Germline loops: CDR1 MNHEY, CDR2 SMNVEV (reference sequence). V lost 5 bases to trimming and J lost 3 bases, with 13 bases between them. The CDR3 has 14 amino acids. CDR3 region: CASSLTGNYYGYTF. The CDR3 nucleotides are TGTGCCAGCAGTCTCACAGGGAATTACTATGGCTACACCTTC.

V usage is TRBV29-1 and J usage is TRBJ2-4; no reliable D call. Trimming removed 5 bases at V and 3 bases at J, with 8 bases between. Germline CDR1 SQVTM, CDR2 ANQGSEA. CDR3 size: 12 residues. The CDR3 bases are TGCAGCGTTAGGGAAGGCAAAAACATTCAGTACTTC. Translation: CSVREGKNIQYF.

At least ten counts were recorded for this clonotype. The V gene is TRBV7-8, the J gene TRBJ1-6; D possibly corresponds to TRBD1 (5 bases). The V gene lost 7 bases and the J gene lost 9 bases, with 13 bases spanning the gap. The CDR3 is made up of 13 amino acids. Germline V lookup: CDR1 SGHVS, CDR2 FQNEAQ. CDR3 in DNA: TGTGCCAGCACCCTGGGGGGAGCTTCACCCCTCCACTTT. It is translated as CASTLGGASPLHF.

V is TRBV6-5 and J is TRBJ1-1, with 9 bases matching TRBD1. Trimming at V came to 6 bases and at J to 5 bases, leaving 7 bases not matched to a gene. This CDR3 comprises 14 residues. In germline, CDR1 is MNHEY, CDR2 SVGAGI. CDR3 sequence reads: CASRPDRGATEAFF. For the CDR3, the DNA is TGTGCCAGCAGACCCGACAGGGGGGCTACTGAAGCTTTCTTT.

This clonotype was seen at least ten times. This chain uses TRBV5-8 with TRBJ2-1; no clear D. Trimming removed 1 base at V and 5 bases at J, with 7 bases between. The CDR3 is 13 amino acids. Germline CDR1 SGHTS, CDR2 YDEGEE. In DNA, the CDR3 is TGTGCCAGCAGCTTGAGTATCGACAATGAGCAGTTCTTC. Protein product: CASSLSIDNEQFF.

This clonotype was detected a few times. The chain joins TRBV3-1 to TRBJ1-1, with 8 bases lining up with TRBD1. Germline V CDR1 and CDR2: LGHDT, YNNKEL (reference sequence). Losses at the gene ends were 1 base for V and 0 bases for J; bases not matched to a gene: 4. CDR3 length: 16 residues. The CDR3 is CASSQGQGAMNTEAFF. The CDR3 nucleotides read TGTGCCAGCAGCCAAGGGCAGGGGGCGATGAACACTGAAGCTTTCTTT. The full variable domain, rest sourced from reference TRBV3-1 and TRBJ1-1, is DTAVSQTPKYLVTQMGNDKSIKCEQNLGHDTMYWYKQDSKKFLKIMFSYNNKELIINETVPNRFSPKSPDKAHLNLHINSLELGDSAVYFCASSQGQGAMNTEAFFGQGTRLTVV.

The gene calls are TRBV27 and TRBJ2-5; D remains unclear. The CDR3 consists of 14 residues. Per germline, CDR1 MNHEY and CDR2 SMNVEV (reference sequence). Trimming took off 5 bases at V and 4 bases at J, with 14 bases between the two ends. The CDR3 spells CASSASYSGETQYF. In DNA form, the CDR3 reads TGTGCCAGCAGTGCCTCCTATTCTGGAGAGACCCAGTACTTC.

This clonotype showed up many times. Here the CDR3 reads CASSGDRGLWEQYF. CDR3 nucleotides: TGTGCCAGCAGCGGGGACAGGGGGCTCTGGGAGCAGTACTTC. The chain joins TRBV7-4 to TRBJ2-7, with TRBD1 matching over 12 bases. J was trimmed by 7 bases and V by 5 bases; bases with no gene match: 6. This CDR3 is 14 amino acids long. Germline V lookup: CDR1 SGHVT, CDR2 SQSDAQ.

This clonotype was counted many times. The CDR3 protein is CASSLVPGLPPYEQYF. In DNA form, the CDR3 reads TGTGCCAGCAGCTTAGTTCCGGGACTGCCTCCCTACGAGCAGTACTTC. The chain has TRBV7-9 and TRBJ2-7, with D tentatively TRBD2 (6 bases). The CDR3 extends over 16 amino acids. V lost 1 base to trimming and J lost 2 bases, with 15 bases between them. The V gene's germline CDR1 is SEHNR and CDR2 FQNEAQ (reference sequence).